This T cell receptor beta chain was identified during a study of cytomegalovirus exposure and HLA in healthy donors (dated by TCRdb to the late 2010s). Looking at the study overall: An earlier analysis of a few hundred of the donors reported about 300 Gb of sequence data and 117 million unique TCR beta sequences obtained from roughly 170 million T cells. Class I and class II HLA loci were covered by the typing at four-digit resolution. Alongside the repertoire data, information on donor age, sex, ethnicity and CMV serostatus was compiled. An earlier analysis of around 540 of the donors applied high-throughput TCR beta sequencing to assess whether each TCR beta V gene segment acted as functional or pseudogenic. Every discovery cohort repertoire had been produced on one sequencing platform. The study profiled the T cell repertoires of under 850 subjects by immunosequencing and related them to cytomegalovirus serostatus. To predict cytomegalovirus infection status, the study brought together high-throughput TCR immunosequencing, statistical association of individual TCRs with disease status, and machine learning. Roughly 320 gigabases of sequencing data and 75 million to 85 million unique TCR sequences made up an early release that covered nearly 650 HLA-typed donors. In a later genetic analysis, genome-wide SNP genotypes for about three fifths of the 666 donors were used, and that subset was treated as a discovery cohort. A later analysis re-examined previously published TCR beta repertoires from several hundred donors and added high-resolution HLA genotyping to investigate patterns of TCR occurrence. The study aimed to test whether cataloging public T cell receptors could reveal signatures of past pathogen exposure. Besides the first cohort of around 700 subjects, a separate validation cohort made up of over a hundred different subjects was used. Four or five DR-DQ haplotypes were treated as single units for association and clustering because of strong linkage in the cohort. On average, roughly 240,000 unique TCR beta nucleotide sequences were sequenced per donor among a few hundred genotyped donors of the cohort, with 15% to 20% of those sequences being non-productive. Of the 398 genotyped donors, around 81% fell in the genetic ancestry cluster associated with self-reported Caucasian donors. The number of donors typed differed by locus, with roughly 620-630 for A, B, C, DRB1 and DQB1, around 520 for DQA1, about 610 for DPA1, and roughly 450 for DPB1. The later analysis used no new phenotypic data to find candidate immune exposures, relying instead on TCR beta sequences and their occurrence across donors. General conclusions and limits of the study: At a false discovery rate of 0.05, a later analysis linked about 17,000 TCR beta sequences to specific HLA alleles. In vitro tests confirmed that a few of the cytomegalovirus-associated TCR beta chains recognize cytomegalovirus antigens. Cytomegalovirus status was reported to be diagnosed by the classifier with high specificity and sensitivity in both the original and validation cohorts. While some public TCRs were present in many individuals, most TCR sequences turned up only very rarely across donors. Over 15 rarely observed V segments, including chromosome 9 orphons, were excluded from the earlier analysis of several hundred of the donors because counts were too low. The authors suggested that the approach could potentially be generalized to other disease states and immunological phenotypes. A further reported finding was that TCR beta sequences accurately predicted the HLA-A and HLA-B alleles for most subjects in the first cohort. The study listed 164 TCR beta chains as associated with cytomegalovirus. The 87-base-pair reads could not distinguish some IMGT-functional V segments, including TRBV6-2 and TRBV6-3, so those segments were excluded. According to a later analysis, TCR association rates differed among HLA loci, with DRB1 alleles showing the most associated TCRs and HLA-C alleles showing the fewest. Correlated functional status among segregating V segments might reflect linkage disequilibrium, but an unknown experimental factor could not be ruled out. Presence/absence analyses assumed roughly uniform sequencing depth across donors, an assumption that may not hold. A cluster of highly shared sequence variants was judged likely to be a technical artifact of the sequencing pipeline. A later analysis found that HLA-associated TCR beta chains were more clonally expanded and had lower generation probabilities than equally common non-associated chains. The cohort was sequenced for TCR beta chains only, and without alpha or paired-chain data the features that could be detected were limited. Compared with the roughly 670-donor mean, donors in an Asian-associated ancestry cluster had fewer N-insertions in productive TCRs, according to a later genetic analysis. In a later analysis, several top co-occurrence clusters were reported to appear linked to parvovirus B19, influenza, CMV and Epstein-Barr virus. Because HLA typing was unavailable for some donors at each locus, only the typed subset was used in association tests. A later genetic analysis associated a missense DCLRE1C variant with V-gene and J-gene trimming of TCR beta chains, and an independent cohort replicated the association. Strong co-occurrence of HLA alleles, especially DR and DQ, made assigning TCR associations to individual alleles difficult. CMV serostatus was the only immune exposure information available for the cohort. According to a later analysis, most CMV-associated TCR beta chains appeared to be HLA-restricted, and the HLA associations seemed to be driven largely by CMV exposure. In an earlier analysis of approximately 590 of the donors, most TCR beta V segments were observed in productive rearrangements about 87% or about 30% of the time, broadly matching IMGT annotations.

The cohort was made up of hundreds of healthy bone marrow donors. All cohort members were sampled while nominally healthy, although unrecorded immune exposures were likely present. The donor tested CMV seronegative, placing the donor among the 350 or so seronegative members of the cohort. A peripheral blood sample was collected from each donor, and TCR beta sequencing was performed on peripheral blood mononuclear cells. Genomic DNA was extracted from the blood cell samples with the Qiagen DNeasy Blood Extraction Kit. A remark on this clone: Its antigen is not yet known. Base qualities are not provided; no much larger clone lies one nucleotide away.

V lost 5 bases and J lost 2 bases, and the count of bases not matched to a germline gene is 8. The germline V gene (reference sequence) sets CDR1 to LNHDA and CDR2 to SQIVND. The CDR3 goes from the cysteine to the phenylalanine over 15 residues. Only the CDR3 DNA stays, 45 bases, in frame from base 1. Preparation of the library involved the immunoSEQ multiplex PCR assay. A mixture of 60 forward primers for TCR Vbeta segments and 13 reverse primers for TCR Jbeta segments was used in the multiplex PCR. The CDR3 region of rearranged TCR beta genes was amplified from genomic DNA with a multiplex PCR assay. On the Illumina HiSeq System, the amplified TCR beta libraries were sequenced as 87-base-pair reads. In the authors' own workflow: Across the 600 to 700 repertoires, a later analysis counted approximately 83 million unique TCR beta chains, roughly 11 million of which were shared by at least two donors. A nearest-neighbor algorithm error-corrected the raw reads and collapsed the reads into unique sequences, merging closely related sequences to remove PCR and sequencing errors. V, D and J gene segments were assigned by aligning CDR3 sequences to IMGT reference sequences. For a sequence to be retained, at least a six-nucleotide match to both a V gene segment and a J gene segment was required. A rearrangement was called productive if the CDR3 had no stop codons and remained in frame with V and J, and every other rearrangement was called non-productive. Following IMGT convention, CDR3 was defined as the stretch from the second conserved V-encoded cysteine up to the conserved J-encoded phenylalanine. In an earlier analysis of roughly 610 of the donors, sequences lacking an unambiguous match to a single V gene segment were excluded. In an earlier analysis of 587 of the donors, a V segment was called functional when productive rearrangements were above 56.7%, and segregating when the standard deviation between donors exceeded 5%. A statistical classification framework was built for diagnosing cytomegalovirus status from the catalog of TCR beta chain sequences. In a later analysis, V and J genes were assigned by comparing TCR nucleotide sequences against IMGT/GENE-DB human TR gene sequences. A later analysis assigned CDR3 sequences and most-parsimonious VDJ recombination scenarios with the TCRdist pipeline. In a later analysis, every TCR beta chain was defined by the combination of its CDR3 amino acid sequence and its V-gene family, and reads without a unique V-gene family were dropped. To address suspected cross-contamination and a sequencing artifact, a later analysis removed roughly 640 highly shared, low-generation-probability nucleotide sequences. In a later analysis, a clonal expansion index was calculated for each public chain from normalized within-repertoire ranks of inferred template counts. A later analysis computed generation probabilities with a VDJ recombination model fitted to out-of-frame rearrangements, and checked the results against IGoR. A later analysis scored TCR-TCR, TCR-HLA and TCR-CMV co-occurrence with hypergeometric tests, applying a repertoire-size bias correction to TCR pairs. A later analysis estimated false discovery rates by permuting HLA or CMV assignments 20 times. In a later analysis, co-occurring TCRs were grouped with DBSCAN, and TCRdist sequence similarity was added when clustering was performed within HLA-allele-positive subsets. For co-occurrence clustering, repertoires with fewer than 30,000 or more than 120,000 public chains were excluded, along with 5 or 6 repertoires with anomalous nucleotide sharing. Sourced from immuneACCESS, this table was stored by TCRdb with only in-frame sequences that have V and J called. A share of the clones is absent; for the studies checked, an unresolved V gene accounts for under half, and the remainder has no known explanation. The DNA gave D and trimming, while V, J and clone size come from that table. The sample table contains 150,000 to 200,000 clones; only one count was recorded for around three quarters of them. The leading ten clones occupy 1.5% to 2% of the sample.

Sequencing was done on a sample of PBMCs. The chain joins TRBV19 to TRBJ1-2, and TRBD1 aligns with 7 junction nucleotides. This TCR was recovered from a woman under 40 in good health and CMV-seronegative. The CDR3 in this case is CASSPQGTGNYGYTF. Here is the DNA: TGTGCCAGTAGTCCACAGGGGACTGGGAACTATGGCTACACCTTC.